The clone carrying this T cell receptor beta chain was counted only a few times. The antigen remains unidentified. This sample is drawn from a study of T-cell reconstitution after alpha-beta-depleted transplantation in children. General observations from the study: T-cell numbers and diversity, one year after transplant, stemmed largely from T cells that were newly produced. Several hundred expanded graft clones reportedly were the source of alpha-beta T cells about two months after transplant.

CDR1 is SNHLY, CDR2 FYNNEI, per germline. The CDR3 runs 15 residues. Deletions cut 6 bases from V and 0 bases from J, with 9 bases between. During its preparation, the TCRbeta library received unique molecular identifiers. TCRdb re-called the PCR reads through MiXCR, storing one row per CDR3 protein. The table has some 310,000 distinct CDR3 sequences, approximately 23% seen once. The sequence was collected from a male patient between 5 and 17 years old who had a stem cell transplant for acute lymphoblastic leukemia, so the T cells may come from the graft donor. This chain joins TRBV2 and TRBJ2-6; D gene unclear. The specimen comprised PBMCs, mostly from graft donor cells, sampled 180 days after TCRalphabeta/CD19-depleted stem cell transplant. CDR3 nucleotide sequence: TGTGCCAGCAGCTCCAGACTCTCTGGGGCCAACGTCCTGACTTTC. Its translation: CASSSRLSGANVLTF. Full variable domain (remainder filled in from reference TRBV2 and TRBJ2-6): EPEVTQTPSHQVTQMGQEVILRCVPISNHLYFYWYRQILGQKVEFLVSFYNNEISEKSEIFDDQFSVERPDGSNFTLKIRSTKLEDSAMYFCASSSRLSGANVLTFGAGSRLTVL.